This is a list of T cell receptor beta chains from one sample in a study of blood T cells in healthy people across ages. MiXCR, run by TCRdb on the 5' RACE reads, gives a single entry per CDR3 protein. The top ten hold less than 2.5% of the sample, which has 2 million or so distinct CDR3 sequences, about 49% seen once. Sequenced: blood. The receptors come from a woman in her thirties or forties in good health. The CDR3 runs from the conserved cysteine through the conserved F or W. The D gene is left open where the match is weak. Some rows mark clone size as missing; the rest say once, few, many or name a class of expanded clone.

len: 15
d_gene: NA
j_gene: TRBJ2-1
abundance: many
v_gene: TRBV7-3
CDR3nt: TGTGCCAGCAGCTTATCGGGCGGTGGCTACAATGAGCAGTTCTTC
CDR3aa: CASSLSGGGYNEQFF

len: 12
d_gene: NA
j_gene: TRBJ2-7
abundance: few
v_gene: TRBV12-3/TRBV12-4
CDR3nt: TGTGCCAGCTGTGTGAGGCCTGGCGAGCAGTACTTC
CDR3aa: CASCVRPGEQYF

len: 15
d_gene: TRBD2
j_gene: TRBJ2-5
abundance: NA
v_gene: TRBV4-2
CDR3nt: TGTGCCAGCCGCACGACTAGCGGGGCGCCAGAGACCCAGTACTTC
CDR3aa: CASRTTSGAPETQYF

len: 17
d_gene: TRBD2
j_gene: TRBJ2-3
abundance: NA
v_gene: TRBV5-1
CDR3nt: TGCGCCAGCAGCTTATCCCCTAGCGGGGGGCACACAGATACGCAGTATTTT
CDR3aa: CASSLSPSGGHTDTQYF

len: 16
d_gene: TRBD1
j_gene: TRBJ2-6
abundance: NA
v_gene: TRBV10-3
CDR3nt: TGTGCCATCAGAGGACAGGGTGGCCCTGGGGCCAACGTCCTGACTTTC
CDR3aa: CAIRGQGGPGANVLTF

len: 17
d_gene: TRBD2
j_gene: TRBJ2-1
abundance: few
v_gene: TRBV20-1
CDR3nt: TGCAGTGCTAGAGATCCGCGGCTAGCGGGGGGGCTGGCTGAGCAGTTCTTC
CDR3aa: CSARDPRLAGGLAEQFF

len: 16
d_gene: TRBD1
j_gene: TRBJ2-7
abundance: NA
v_gene: TRBV7-2
CDR3nt: TGTGCCAGCAGCCCATATACCGGGACAGGGTACCGCGAGCAGTACTTC
CDR3aa: CASSPYTGTGYREQYF

len: 15
d_gene: NA
j_gene: TRBJ2-7
abundance: NA
v_gene: TRBV28
CDR3nt: TGTGCCAGCAGTCCCTACTTGAGTAGCTCCTACGAGCAGTACTTC
CDR3aa: CASSPYLSSSYEQYF

len: 12
d_gene: NA
j_gene: TRBJ1-6
abundance: NA
v_gene: TRBV6-6
CDR3nt: TGTGCCACCTACAGGGAGGATTCACCCCTCCACTTT
CDR3aa: CATYREDSPLHF

len: 16
d_gene: TRBD2
j_gene: TRBJ2-1
abundance: NA
v_gene: TRBV7-2
CDR3nt: TGTGCCAGCAGTTTAGGCGGGGGGACAAGTTTTAATGAGCAGTTCTTC
CDR3aa: CASSLGGGTSFNEQFF

len: 13
d_gene: TRBD1
j_gene: TRBJ2-5
abundance: NA
v_gene: TRBV20-1
CDR3nt: TGCAGTGCTAGAGATGACAGGGGAATTTCCCAGTACTTC
CDR3aa: CSARDDRGISQYF

len: 14
d_gene: NA
j_gene: TRBJ1-2
abundance: NA
v_gene: TRBV24-1
CDR3nt: TGTGCCACCAGTGATGGGGGACTGTCGTCTGGCTACACCTTC
CDR3aa: CATSDGGLSSGYTF

len: 15
d_gene: TRBD2
j_gene: TRBJ2-5
abundance: NA
v_gene: TRBV4-3
CDR3nt: TGCGCCAGCAGCCAAACTAGCGGGGATCAAGAGACCCAGTACTTC
CDR3aa: CASSQTSGDQETQYF

len: 15
d_gene: NA
j_gene: TRBJ1-2
abundance: few
v_gene: TRBV5-1
CDR3nt: TGCGCCAGCAGCTTGGCCGGGGGGGAGGACTATGGCTACACCTTC
CDR3aa: CASSLAGGEDYGYTF

len: 15
d_gene: NA
j_gene: TRBJ1-2
abundance: few
v_gene: TRBV7-2
CDR3nt: TGTGCCGGCCATACCACGCGGGAAGGGCGGGATGGCTACACCTTC
CDR3aa: CAGHTTREGRDGYTF

len: 16
d_gene: TRBD2
j_gene: TRBJ2-5
abundance: NA
v_gene: TRBV10-3
CDR3nt: TGTGCCATCAGTGAGTCCGGGGGGGCGTCTTCGGAGACCCAGTACTTC
CDR3aa: CAISESGGASSETQYF

len: 14
d_gene: NA
j_gene: TRBJ2-5
abundance: few
v_gene: TRBV14
CDR3nt: TGTGCCAGCAGCCCGACTCAAGGGAAAGAGACCCAGTACTTC
CDR3aa: CASSPTQGKETQYF

len: 16
d_gene: NA
j_gene: TRBJ2-3
abundance: NA
v_gene: TRBV7-6
CDR3nt: TGTGCCAGCAGCTTGCAGGGAAGGGGGGTTACAGATACGCAGTATTTT
CDR3aa: CASSLQGRGVTDTQYF

len: 15
d_gene: TRBD1
j_gene: TRBJ1-2
abundance: NA
v_gene: TRBV10-3
CDR3nt: TGTGCCATCACCAAGGGGGCACAATTTAACTATGGCTACACCTTC
CDR3aa: CAITKGAQFNYGYTF

len: 10
d_gene: NA
j_gene: TRBJ2-1
abundance: NA
v_gene: TRBV12-3/TRBV12-4
CDR3nt: TGTGCCAGCAGTTGGAATGAGCAGTTCTTC
CDR3aa: CASSWNEQFF

len: 17
d_gene: TRBD2
j_gene: TRBJ2-7
abundance: NA
v_gene: TRBV15
CDR3nt: TGTGCCACCAGCAGAGCTCGGGCGGGGGATTTCTCCTACGAGCAGTACTTC
CDR3aa: CATSRARAGDFSYEQYF

len: 13
d_gene: NA
j_gene: TRBJ2-5
abundance: few
v_gene: TRBV20-1
CDR3nt: TGCAGTGCTAGTCGACAGGTTGGAGAGACCCAGTACTTC
CDR3aa: CSASRQVGETQYF

len: 17
d_gene: NA
j_gene: TRBJ2-4
abundance: few
v_gene: TRBV4-3
CDR3nt: TGCGCCAGCAGCCAAGAGAGGCGAGGGACGGGCCAAAACATTCAGTACTTC
CDR3aa: CASSQERRGTGQNIQYF

len: 13
d_gene: NA
j_gene: TRBJ1-1
abundance: NA
v_gene: TRBV7-2
CDR3nt: TGTGCCAGCAGGCTTGGACACTACACTGAAGCTTTCTTT
CDR3aa: CASRLGHYTEAFF

len: 14
d_gene: TRBD2
j_gene: TRBJ2-5
abundance: NA
v_gene: TRBV20-1
CDR3nt: TGCAGGGCTTCTAGCGGGGCTTCACAAGAGACCCAGTACTTC
CDR3aa: CRASSGASQETQYF

len: 14
d_gene: TRBD1
j_gene: TRBJ1-5
abundance: NA
v_gene: TRBV24-1
CDR3nt: TGTGCCACCAGTGTCGGAACAGGGGTTCAGCCCCAGCATTTT
CDR3aa: CATSVGTGVQPQHF

len: 16
d_gene: TRBD1
j_gene: TRBJ2-3
abundance: NA
v_gene: TRBV11-3
CDR3nt: TGTGCCAGCAGCTCGTCGACAGGGCTTAGCACAGATACGCAGTATTTT
CDR3aa: CASSSSTGLSTDTQYF

len: 17
d_gene: TRBD1
j_gene: TRBJ2-7
abundance: NA
v_gene: TRBV11-1
CDR3nt: TGTGCCAGCAGCTTGGGACAGGAGTCCCCCTCTGCCTACGAGCAGTACTTC
CDR3aa: CASSLGQESPSAYEQYF

len: 15
d_gene: NA
j_gene: TRBJ2-5
abundance: NA
v_gene: TRBV5-6
CDR3nt: TGTGCCAGCAGCTCCAGCCGGGGGTCCCAAGAGACCCAGTACTTC
CDR3aa: CASSSSRGSQETQYF

len: 17
d_gene: NA
j_gene: TRBJ1-1
abundance: NA
v_gene: TRBV7-9
CDR3nt: TGTGCCAGCAGCGAACCGAAAGGAGGACCCTCGAGAACTGAAGCTTTCTTT
CDR3aa: CASSEPKGGPSRTEAFF

len: 14
d_gene: TRBD1
j_gene: TRBJ1-4
abundance: few
v_gene: TRBV6-5
CDR3nt: TGTGCCAGCAGTATGGACAGGGGAAATGAAAAACTGTTTTTT
CDR3aa: CASSMDRGNEKLFF

len: 13
d_gene: NA
j_gene: TRBJ2-1
abundance: few
v_gene: TRBV6-2/TRBV6-3
CDR3nt: TGTGCCAGCAGGCCCGTGTCTGTCAATGAGCAGTTCTTC
CDR3aa: CASRPVSVNEQFF

len: 15
d_gene: NA
j_gene: TRBJ2-6
abundance: few
v_gene: TRBV2
CDR3nt: TGTGCCAGCAGTGGTAACAGGGCTGGGGCCAACGTCCTGACTTTC
CDR3aa: CASSGNRAGANVLTF

len: 20
d_gene: TRBD2
j_gene: TRBJ2-3
abundance: NA
v_gene: TRBV11-2
CDR3nt: TGTGCCAGCAGCTTAGTGGGTAGCGGGAGAGGCCGTTCTAGCACAGATACGCAGTATTTT
CDR3aa: CASSLVGSGRGRSSTDTQYF

len: 11
d_gene: NA
j_gene: TRBJ2-1
abundance: once
v_gene: TRBV7-9
CDR3nt: TGTGCCGGCAGCTCCAACTATGAGCAGTTCTTC
CDR3aa: CAGSSNYEQFF

len: 18
d_gene: TRBD2
j_gene: TRBJ2-3
abundance: NA
v_gene: TRBV7-2
CDR3nt: TGTGCCAGCAGCTTAGTCGGGACTAGCGGGGGGCGCACAGATACGCAGTATTTT
CDR3aa: CASSLVGTSGGRTDTQYF

len: 13
d_gene: NA
j_gene: TRBJ2-7
abundance: NA
v_gene: TRBV6-2/TRBV6-3
CDR3nt: TGTGCCAGCAGTTACTCATCAGGGCACGAGCAGTACTTC
CDR3aa: CASSYSSGHEQYF

len: 14
d_gene: TRBD2
j_gene: TRBJ2-5
abundance: NA
v_gene: TRBV28
CDR3nt: TGTGCCAGCAGTTCTCCGACTAGCACGGAGACCCAGTACTTC
CDR3aa: CASSSPTSTETQYF

len: 12
d_gene: TRBD1
j_gene: TRBJ2-3
abundance: NA
v_gene: TRBV29-1
CDR3nt: TGCAGCGGCAGGGGGCCGGGAGATACGCAGTATTTT
CDR3aa: CSGRGPGDTQYF

len: 15
d_gene: TRBD2
j_gene: TRBJ2-3
abundance: NA
v_gene: TRBV5-6
CDR3nt: TGTGCCAGCATCCTACGGGGGGGCGGATCGGATACGCAGTATTTT
CDR3aa: CASILRGGGSDTQYF

len: 15
d_gene: TRBD2
j_gene: TRBJ2-5
abundance: few
v_gene: TRBV27
CDR3nt: TGTGCCAGCAGTTTGGGGGAGGGACCTAGAGAGACCCAGTACTTC
CDR3aa: CASSLGEGPRETQYF

len: 15
d_gene: NA
j_gene: TRBJ2-4
abundance: NA
v_gene: TRBV7-2
CDR3nt: TGTGCCAGCAGCTCCCTGACAGCGACCAAAAACATTCAGTACTTC
CDR3aa: CASSSLTATKNIQYF

len: 13
d_gene: NA
j_gene: TRBJ2-1
abundance: NA
v_gene: TRBV10-3
CDR3nt: TGTGCCATCAGAGGGACCTACTACAATGAGCAGTTCTTC
CDR3aa: CAIRGTYYNEQFF

len: 15
d_gene: TRBD1
j_gene: TRBJ1-2
abundance: few
v_gene: TRBV12-3/TRBV12-4
CDR3nt: TGTGCCAGCACCCTATGGGGGACAGGGGCCGGTGGCTACACCTTC
CDR3aa: CASTLWGTGAGGYTF

len: 13
d_gene: NA
j_gene: TRBJ1-2
abundance: NA
v_gene: TRBV7-9
CDR3nt: TGTGCCAGCAGCTTAGGGGCAGTCTATGGCTACACCTTC
CDR3aa: CASSLGAVYGYTF

len: 19
d_gene: TRBD2
j_gene: TRBJ2-5
abundance: NA
v_gene: TRBV6-2/TRBV6-3
CDR3nt: TGTGCCAGCACCGCCAACTTACTAGCGGGGGAGCTTCTAAGGAGGGAGCAGTACTTC
CDR3aa: CASTANLLAGELLRREQYF

len: 15
d_gene: TRBD1
j_gene: TRBJ2-7
abundance: once
v_gene: TRBV7-9
CDR3nt: TGTGCCAGCAGCCCCCGGACAGGACCTGTGAACGAGCAGTACTTC
CDR3aa: CASSPRTGPVNEQYF

len: 13
d_gene: NA
j_gene: TRBJ2-5
abundance: NA
v_gene: TRBV5-1
CDR3nt: TGCGCCAGCAGAACGTCGGGACCGGAGACCCAGTACTTC
CDR3aa: CASRTSGPETQYF

len: 16
d_gene: TRBD2
j_gene: TRBJ2-3
abundance: many
v_gene: TRBV2
CDR3nt: TGTGCCAGCAGTGAGACTAGCGGACCTAGCACAGATACGCAGTATTTT
CDR3aa: CASSETSGPSTDTQYF

len: 17
d_gene: TRBD2
j_gene: TRBJ2-3
abundance: few
v_gene: TRBV7-2
CDR3nt: TGTGCCAGCAGCCCGAGGCTGGCGGGGGGGCGTACAGATACGCAGTATTTT
CDR3aa: CASSPRLAGGRTDTQYF

len: 13
d_gene: NA
j_gene: TRBJ2-5
abundance: NA
v_gene: TRBV27
CDR3nt: TGTGCCAGCAGTGTTAAGGGGGACGGGACCCAGTACTTC
CDR3aa: CASSVKGDGTQYF

len: 15
d_gene: NA
j_gene: TRBJ2-5
abundance: NA
v_gene: TRBV20-1
CDR3nt: TGCAGTGCTAGTTTTGGCAGGGTTCCCCAAGAGACCCAGTACTTC
CDR3aa: CSASFGRVPQETQYF